Sequencing of this T cell receptor beta chain was carried out in a study of T cells in localized non-small cell lung cancer. From germline, CDR1 is SGHTA and CDR2 FQGNSA. The CDR3 contains 15 residues. Trimming stripped 4 bases from V and 3 bases from J, with 14 bases between. Study-level points and caveats: Across samples, adjacent lung featured a median around 60 of the top 100 tumor clones. Clonality of T cells reached its maximum in uninvolved adjacent lung, surpassing tumor. A denser population of T cells in blood accompanied longer overall survival.

The protocol was immunoSEQ multiplex PCR, while the TCRdb copy is restricted to in-frame clones and leaves out a portion. The table lists around 130,000 clones, 89% of them singletons. With regard to this clone: Its antigen remains unidentified.

The sequencing here drew on peripheral blood, taken before any cancer treatment. This chain uses TRBV7-2 with TRBJ2-3; a possible D gene is TRBD1 (6 bases). The TCR sequence derives from a female donor over 55 with stage I lung adenocarcinoma. This CDR3 reads CASSSQGQKTDTQYF. CDR3 bases: TGTGCCAGCAGCTCCCAGGGACAAAAAACAGATACGCAGTATTTT. Looking up the rest from reference TRBV7-2 and TRBJ2-3 gives the full variable domain: GAGVSQSPSNKVTEKGKDVELRCDPISGHTALYWYRQSLGQGLEFLIYFQGNSAPDKSGLPSDRFSAERTGGSVSTLTIQRTQQEDSAVYLCASSSQGQKTDTQYFGPGTRLTVL.